This T cell receptor (beta chain) was sequenced during a study of T cell repertoires in cytomegalovirus infection. Study at large: It was the public TCR beta signatures that indicated both CMV infection and matching HLA type.

TCRdb independently ran MiXCR on the reads; one entry per CDR3 protein. The sample holds approximately 990,000 distinct CDR3 sequences, approximately 31% seen once. As to this clonotype: The target antigen is unknown. Here the CDR3 omits its conserved ending phenylalanine or tryptophan, so a read error is the likely source.

This CDR3 has 16 residues. Germline loops: CDR1 MNHEY, CDR2 SMNVEV (reference sequence). Trimming removed 6 bases at V and 1 base at J, with 16 bases between. The sequence came from a human donor in good health (CMV status not recorded). Some clones in this sample may be carry-over from other donors' samples. The V gene is TRBV27, the J gene TRBJ2-1, with TRBD2 as a possible D gene (6 bases). This specimen was cultured CD8+ T cells from PBMCs, taken from culture after CMV antigen stimulation. CDR3 bases: TGTGCCAGCAGCCTCCTCCTGGGGGGATCCTACAATGAGCAGTTCTCC. Translation: CASSLLLGGSYNEQFS.